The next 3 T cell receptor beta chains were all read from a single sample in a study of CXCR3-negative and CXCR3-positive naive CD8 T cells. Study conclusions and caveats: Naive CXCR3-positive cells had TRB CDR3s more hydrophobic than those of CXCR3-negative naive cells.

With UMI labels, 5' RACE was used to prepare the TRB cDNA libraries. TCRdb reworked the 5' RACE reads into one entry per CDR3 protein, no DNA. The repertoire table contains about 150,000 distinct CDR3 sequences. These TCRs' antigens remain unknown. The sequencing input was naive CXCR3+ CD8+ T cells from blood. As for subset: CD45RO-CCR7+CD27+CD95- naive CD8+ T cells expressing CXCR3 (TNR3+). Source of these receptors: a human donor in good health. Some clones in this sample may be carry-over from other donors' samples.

Here the CDR3 reads CASSQGTIDEQFF. V gene TRBV4-3 combines with J gene TRBJ2-1; the D call of TRBD1 rests on TCRdb alone, since no DNA is present to check it. The CDR3 totals 13 residues. Germline CDR1 reads LGHNA; CDR2 reads YSLEER.

CDR3 amino acids: CSARPYNTPYNEQFF. The chain is built from TRBV20-1 and TRBJ2-1. The germline gives CDR1 DFQATT, CDR2 SNEGSKA (reference sequence). The CDR3 is 15 amino acids.

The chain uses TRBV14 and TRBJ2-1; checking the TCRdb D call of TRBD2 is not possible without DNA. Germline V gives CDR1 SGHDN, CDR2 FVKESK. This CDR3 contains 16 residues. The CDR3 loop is CASSLLGAGRENEQFF.